This T cell receptor beta chain was found in a study of shared clonotypes between healthy human individuals. Concerning this clone itself: The antigen is not known. Other DNA variants within this sample encode the same CDR3.

Assay used: immunoSEQ multiplex PCR; TCRdb lists only in-frame clones, some missing. The sample shows 2 million to 2.5 million clones, 85% to 95% of them seen only once. This CDR3 region has 13 residues. V gave up 6 bases and J gave up 3 bases; unmatched junction bases: 2. Germline V gene lookup returns CDR1 LNHDA and CDR2 SQIVND (reference sequence). Naive CD8 cells were CD45RO-negative, positively selected for CCR7, excluding terminally differentiated effector memory CD45RA+ cells. Study results and caveats: Clonotype sharing levels among donors were expected to vary with sequencing depth.

Material: naive CD8+ T cells from PBMCs. V usage is TRBV19 and J usage is TRBJ2-7; 10 bases are a match to TRBD1. This clonotype was obtained from a man aged 18 to 29 in good health. Some clones in this sample may be carry-over from other donors' samples. The CDR3 protein is CASRGTGDYEQYF. The DNA of the CDR3 is TGTGCCAGTAGGGGGACAGGGGACTACGAGCAGTACTTC.